Each of the 5 T cell receptor beta chains below was sequenced from the same sample in a study of blood T cell repertoires in COVID-19. Sequenced by immunoSEQ multiplex PCR; TCRdb stores in-frame clones only, minus some. Of a few hundred thousand clones in the sample, about 90% were seen once. Sample: PBMCs or T cells enriched from blood (not recorded which). All receptors derive from a human donor in a cohort exposed to, infected with or recovered from COVID-19 (not recorded which). The donor label of this sample is uncertain.

The rearrangement links TRBV9 to TRBJ1-6; unclear D gene. V lost 0 bases and J 7 bases, leaving 5 bases between the germline ends. The CDR3 has 13 residues. Germline V CDR1 and CDR2: SGDLS, YYNGEE. The CDR3 here is CASSVGSNSPLHF. CDR3 bases: TGTGCCAGCAGCGTAGGAAGCAATTCACCCCTCCACTTT. The full variable domain, with the rest looked up from reference TRBV9 and TRBJ1-6, is DSGVTQTPKHLITATGQRVTLRCSPRSGDLSVYWYQQSLDQGLQFLIQYYNGEERAKGNILERFSAQQFPDLHSELNLSSLELGDSALYFCASSVGSNSPLHFGNGTRLTVT.

This sequence joins TRBV29-1 and TRBJ2-5; a possible D gene is TRBD2 (6 bases). Between the trimmed V and J ends, which lost 6 bases and 2 bases, there was a span of 13 bases. This CDR3 has 13 amino acids. Germline CDR1 SQVTM, CDR2 ANQGSEA. The CDR3 region has the DNA TGCAGCGTGGGGGATGGACTACAAGAGACCCAGTACTTC. This codes for CSVGDGLQETQYF.

This chain connects TRBV30 to TRBJ2-1, with TRBD2 identical over 11 bases. Germline V CDR1 and CDR2: GTSNPN, SVGIG (reference sequence). V was clipped by 5 bases and J by 6 bases; unmatched bases: 3. The CDR3 covers 13 residues. CDR3 amino acids: CAWDSGGVNEQFF. The DNA for the CDR3 is TGTGCCTGGGATAGCGGGGGGGTCAATGAGCAGTTCTTC.

This clone was seen just once. The gene calls are TRBV12-3 or TRBV12-4 and TRBJ2-7; D might be TRBD1 (5 bases). This CDR3 is built from 13 residues. V lost 3 bases and J lost 3, with 9 bases in between. CDR3 nucleotide sequence: TGTGCCAGCAGTTTTAGGCAGGGCTACGAGCAGTACTTC. Residues: CASSFRQGYEQYF.

The chain employs TRBV9 and TRBJ1-1; TRBD1 agrees at 9 bases. Germline lookup yields CDR1 SGDLS and CDR2 YYNGEE. V shed 4 bases and J 9 bases; nucleotides not matched to a gene: 10. The CDR3 covers 14 residues. CDR3 region: CASSLEGGQGKAFF. The CDR3, as DNA: TGTGCCAGCAGCTTAGAAGGAGGACAGGGGAAAGCTTTCTTT. The variable domain in full, with the rest retrieved from reference TRBV9 and TRBJ1-1, is DSGVTQTPKHLITATGQRVTLRCSPRSGDLSVYWYQQSLDQGLQFLIQYYNGEERAKGNILERFSAQQFPDLHSELNLSSLELGDSALYFCASSLEGGQGKAFFGQGTRLTVV.